The rows below give T cell receptor beta chains drawn from one sample of a study of early T cells in non-severe SARS-CoV-2 infection. TCRdb recomputed calls from the 5' RACE reads with MiXCR, one row per CDR3 protein. In the table there are about 58,000 distinct CDR3 sequences, under 15% of which are singletons. Sequenced input: whole blood. These receptors were collected from an adult who was a healthcare worker with PCR-confirmed SARS-CoV-2 infection or an uninfected control (not recorded which). CDR3s leave out the opening cysteine and the closing phenylalanine or tryptophan. D genes are given only for firm matches. Only some rows state a clone size, as once, few, many or a class for expanded clones.

v_call clone_size d_call cdr3_aa
TRBV10-3 once TRBD2 AAWGGAPPSGANVLT
TRBV7-2 few TRBD2 ASSLELAGGLNTGELF
TRBV7-2 . . ASSSRASNQPQH
TRBV20-1 many . SASLRKDQETQY
TRBV29-1 many TRBD2 SVEGGRAPYEQY
TRBV20-1 . . SAPKLGKQF
TRBV28 few TRBD1 ASSPAGQGNTEAF
TRBV6-2/TRBV6-3 few TRBD2 ASSSPGLAGGAYEQY
TRBV28 many . ASTTGILGETQY
TRBV20-1 . TRBD2 SAGGALAGVVYEQY
TRBV5-1 . . ASSPGVEQY
TRBV2 many . ASKKVAANTGELF
TRBV7-8 . TRBD1 AGSARGQGAYEQY
TRBV9 . . ASSVGDKIYEQY
TRBV6-2/TRBV6-3 few . ASGETGELF
TRBV28 . . ASTRPRRGSDTQY
TRBV7-8 . TRBD2 ASSGQTGTSGAGVGLYEQY
TRBV3-1 . . ASSPLARGEQY
TRBV6-6 many . ASRDRGGTGNTIY
TRBV7-3 many . ASSLGARASGANVLT
TRBV7-3 few . AAWEKTGELF
TRBV20-1 . . SARTVSRSIEQF
TRBV5-1 . . ASSLAGGPDYNEQF
TRBV3-1 . . ASSRLGISNPNEQF
TRBV7-6 many TRBD1 ASSSGAGGRGLHEQY
TRBV10-3 many . AIWNGKGTDTQY
TRBV20-1 . TRBD2 SASRNSGSDNEQF
TRBV3-1 many . AASSDIYEQF
TRBV20-1 few TRBD1 SALRQGSNYGYT
TRBV5-1 many TRBD1 ASRRADRATDTQY
TRBV12-3/TRBV12-4 . TRBD2 ASTPGGISSYEQY
TRBV5-1 few TRBD1 ASSKDRYEQY
TRBV6-6 many . ASSYSTGTIQETQY
TRBV29-1 many . SVPTTTGETQY
TRBV29-1 . TRBD2 SVSTSGRRNEQF
TRBV7-9 many TRBD1 ASSLGDSINEKLF
TRBV20-1 . TRBD2 SARPFRSGMNYEQY
TRBV2 few TRBD2 ASRIGLAGPDTQY
TRBV27 . TRBD1 ASSFGQGAAYGYT
TRBV28 . . ASSFDSYNSPLH
TRBV10-3 many . AISKEGSKVDGYT
TRBV29-1 many . SVGFEVEQY
TRBV28 many . ASSRRAYEQY
TRBV5-5 few . ASSLSLAVYNEQF
TRBV28 . TRBD1 ASRQGAAGELF
TRBV27 many . ASSLGTGLSYEQY
TRBV20-1 . TRBD2 SATGLAGVNEQY
TRBV2 . TRBD2 ASSSGTTQETQY
TRBV28 many TRBD2 ASSLLAGSSYNEQF
TRBV6-4 few . ASSAAWGRGTGANVLT
TRBV29-1 many TRBD2 SVPLAGIYNEQF
TRBV11-2 many TRBD2 ASRRLTRLAGGTEQY
TRBV7-2 . . ASSFPRYEQY
TRBV29-1 many . SVVRDTGELF